Sequencing of this T cell receptor beta chain was carried out in a study of T cells in Graves' hyperthyroidism and ophthalmopathy (dated by TCRdb to the late 2010s). Regarding the study in general: Peripheral blood was collected at initial diagnosis, before any treatment. Prospective prediction of ophthalmopathy was tested in an independent validation cohort of 18 to 20 hyperthyroidism patients and 17 patients who later progressed to ophthalmopathy. A discovery cohort of about 100 patients, about 44 with Graves' ophthalmopathy and more than 55 with stable Graves' hyperthyroidism, was used to find distinguishing TCR V-J signatures. The 100 discovery patients were randomly divided into training and test sets at a 7:3 ratio. Following sampling, methimazole starting at 30 mg daily was given to hyperthyroidism patients, and high-dose intravenous methylprednisolone was given to ophthalmopathy patients. In about 6 Graves' hyperthyroidism patients, the study also compared T-cell repertoires from thyroid tissue with T-cell repertoires from blood. According to the paper, TCR Vbeta CDR3 sequencing was carried out on 135 peripheral blood samples, which came from 40 to 45 ophthalmopathy, under 85 hyperthyroidism and around 17 progressor patients.

The hyperthyroidism patients were between 18 and 65 years old and newly diagnosed, with a disease duration of less than 2 months. Exclusion was applied to patients with uncontrolled infections, other autoimmune diseases, pregnancy or lactation. Diagnoses were established on the basis of clinical symptoms, serum thyroxine and TRAb, thyroid ultrasound, and orbital computed tomography. Blood from progressor patients was drawn when they were first diagnosed with hyperthyroidism, before any ophthalmopathy symptoms appeared. Ficoll-Paque density gradient centrifugation was used to isolate PBMCs from around 10 ml of fresh peripheral blood. Patients classed as progressors first received a Graves' hyperthyroidism diagnosis and then went on to develop ophthalmopathy during follow-up. Total RNA was extracted with Trizol reagent, and quality was checked on an Agilent 2100 Bioanalyzer. Broad study findings and their caveats: No statistical method was used to fix the sample size in advance, and group allocation was not hidden from the investigators. In validation, the model predicted progression to ophthalmopathy a median of approximately 6.3 months before onset, with 70% to 71% sensitivity and almost 75% specificity. Most expanded thyroid clonotypes (frequency above 0.001) were also detected in blood, a finding suggesting that blood repertoires may reflect thyroid immune responses. In cross-validation, a model built on a 13 V-J signature told ophthalmopathy apart from stable hyperthyroidism with approximately 91% sensitivity and roughly 83% specificity, and in testing the same model reached 80%/75%.

There are many counts of this clonotype. What antigen it recognizes has not been identified. No quality values exist for individual bases; no much larger clone is one base distant. TCR beta CDR3 regions were amplified from RNA transcripts. A first-round RT-PCR of the TCR CDR3 used the HTBI primer set with the Qiagen OneStep RT-PCR kit. Libraries were constructed in a second round of multiplex PCR, after which size selection and purification were carried out. Libraries were sequenced paired-end with 100 bp reads on an Illumina HiSeq2000. Per the authors' processing: SOAPnuke was used to process the raw data, throwing out any read that contained adapters or uncalled bases, had a mean Phred below 15, or lacked an exact constant-primer or identifier match. COPE v1.2.5 was used to merge the high-quality paired reads, and each unique nucleotide sequence was defined as a clonotype. Clonotypes were aligned to IMGT TRBV, TRBD and TRBJ reference segments using MiTCR v1.1. The analysis was restricted to V-J combinations with a frequency above 0.0001, which together covered roughly 99% of the repertoires. The TCS score was defined as the ratio of F50 (clonal expansion) to E x V (chaos), calculated using BLOSUM62-based TCRdist between CDR3 peptides within each V-J. Welch's t-statistics and random forest reduced fewer than 600 V-J features to roughly 13, which were used in a naive Bayes classifier (R e1071). TCRdb's own reprocessing of the public reads used fastp at Q25 and MiXCR and kept productive beta chains. Rows matching on CDR3 protein sequence are summarized as one entry with the most common DNA and genes. These V and J calls rely on TCRdb rather than the paper's analysis. This sample is represented by approximately 620,000 distinct CDR3 sequences; approximately 15% of them were singletons. Clones ranked in the top ten supply 5.5% to 7.5% of the sample.

The sequenced sample was blood. The clonotype was recovered from a woman in her twenties or thirties with Graves' hyperthyroidism that later progressed to Graves' ophthalmopathy.

The CDR3 in this case is CAISESRGDEQYF. In nucleotide form, the sequence is TGTGCCATCAGTGAGTCGCGAGGGGACGAGCAGTACTTC. The chain links TRBV10-3 with TRBJ2-7, with the D segment possibly TRBD1 or TRBD2, each aligning over 5 bases. There are 13 amino acids in the CDR3, from cysteine to phenylalanine inclusive. CDR3 DNA only is kept here, 39 bases in frame from base 1. At the junction V is shortened by 0 bases and J by 5 bases, with 8 bases in between. CDR1 and CDR2 (ENHRY, SYGVKD) derive from the germline V gene.